The 9 T cell receptor beta chains below were found in one sample sequenced in a study of PD-1 blockade in mismatch repair-deficient tumors. Method: immunoSEQ multiplex PCR; TCRdb's copy keeps in-frame clones and lacks some. Among some 100,000 clones listed, under 90% were seen once. This specimen consisted of peripheral blood, obtained 36 weeks after starting pembrolizumab. The receptors here all came from an adult with mismatch repair-deficient cancer.

The count of this clone is one. DNA for the CDR3: TGTGCCAGAAGCTTTCCTTCGGGACTAGCGGACAACACCGGGGAGCTGTTTTTT. This gives the protein CARSFPSGLADNTGELFF. The chain employs TRBV5-3 and TRBJ2-2; 11 nucleotides agree with TRBD2. TRBV5-3 is given ORF status, its function remaining uncertain. V trimming: 2 bases; J trimming: 2 bases; junction bases outside the gene matches: 8. This CDR3 has 18 residues.

The rearrangement joins TRBV7-3 to TRBJ2-7; no clear D. The germline V gene encodes CDR1 SGHTA and CDR2 FQGTGA. The CDR3 has 14 residues. Trimming shortened V by 5 bases and J by 4 bases, and 15 bases separated the two germline ends. The CDR3 region has the DNA TGTGCCAGCAGCCCAGCTGGCAGTTGGTACGAGCAGTACTTC. Its protein product is CASSPAGSWYEQYF.

The gene calls are TRBV9 and TRBJ1-2; 10 bases are shared with TRBD1. V trimming: 4 bases; J trimming: 2 bases; junction bases outside the gene matches: 2. Per the germline V gene, CDR1 is SGDLS and CDR2 is YYNGEE. The CDR3 extends over 14 amino acids. CDR3 region: CASSKGQGNYGYTF. The CDR3, as DNA: TGTGCCAGCAGCAAGGGACAGGGGAACTATGGCTACACCTTC. Full variable domain (rest looked up from reference TRBV9 and TRBJ1-2): DSGVTQTPKHLITATGQRVTLRCSPRSGDLSVYWYQQSLDQGLQFLIQYYNGEERAKGNILERFSAQQFPDLHSELNLSSLELGDSALYFCASSKGQGNYGYTFGSGTRLTVV.

V and J are TRBV27 and TRBJ2-5; D possibly uses TRBD1 or TRBD2 (5 bases each). The germline V and J ends were trimmed by 7 bases and 1 base, with 25 bases remaining between them. Germline CDR1 and CDR2: MNHEY and SMNVEV (reference sequence). The CDR3 loop spans 18 amino acids. The CDR3: CASNPLPPEGPRQETQYF. In nucleotides, the CDR3 is TGTGCCAGCAATCCACTTCCCCCAGAGGGGCCACGCCAAGAGACCCAGTACTTC.

The chain combines TRBV18 with TRBJ1-2; D unresolved. Per germline, CDR1 KGHSH and CDR2 LQKENI. The CDR3 contains 13 residues. The V end lost 2 bases, the J end lost 3 bases, and 7 bases lay between the germline ends. CDR3 protein: CASSPNSDYGYTF. The CDR3 region has the DNA TGTGCCAGCTCACCAAATTCGGACTATGGCTACACCTTC.

The chain is built from TRBV7-9 and TRBJ1-5; possibly TRBD1 for D (5 bases). The CDR3 loop spans 13 amino acids. Germline lookup yields CDR1 SEHNR and CDR2 FQNEAQ (reference sequence). Deletions cut 6 bases from V and 3 bases from J, with 9 bases between. The CDR3 DNA reads TGTGCCAGCAGTCGGGGCATCAATCAGCCCCAGCATTTT. It translates to CASSRGINQPQHF.

This clone came up a few times. This sequence joins TRBV18 and TRBJ2-7; D is unresolved. The CDR3 is made up of 13 amino acids. The germline gives CDR1 KGHSH, CDR2 LQKENI. Trimming took off 1 base at V and 5 bases at J, with 9 bases between the two ends. The CDR3, as DNA: TGTGCCAGCTCACCACAGTCCAGCCACGAGCAGTACTTC. Translating it yields CASSPQSSHEQYF. The whole variable domain, remainder taken from reference TRBV18 and TRBJ2-7, is NAGVMQNPRHLVRRRGQEARLRCSPMKGHSHVYWYRQLPEEGLKFMVYLQKENIIDESGMPKERFSAEFPKEGPSILRIQQVVRGDSAAYFCASSPQSSHEQYFGPGTRLTVT.

This clone came up a few times. J is TRBJ2-1 and V is TRBV7-9; 10 nucleotides match TRBD2. V lost 7 bases, J lost 9 bases, and 9 bases stayed unmatched. In germline, CDR1 is SEHNR, CDR2 FQNEAQ (reference sequence). The CDR3 sequence is 14 residues long. CDR3 sequence reads: CASTWTSGLSEQFF. The CDR3, as DNA: TGTGCCAGCACCTGGACTAGCGGCCTGAGTGAGCAGTTCTTC.

This clone occurred a few times. The chain combines TRBV5-6 with TRBJ1-2, with 8 bases matching TRBD1. Germline trimming cut 4 bases from V and 6 bases from J; bases unmatched to any gene: 2. The length of the CDR3 is 12 residues. CDR1 is SGHDT, CDR2 YYEEEE, per germline. The CDR3 reads CASSQTGDGYTF. In nucleotides, the CDR3 is TGTGCCAGCAGCCAGACAGGGGATGGCTACACCTTC.